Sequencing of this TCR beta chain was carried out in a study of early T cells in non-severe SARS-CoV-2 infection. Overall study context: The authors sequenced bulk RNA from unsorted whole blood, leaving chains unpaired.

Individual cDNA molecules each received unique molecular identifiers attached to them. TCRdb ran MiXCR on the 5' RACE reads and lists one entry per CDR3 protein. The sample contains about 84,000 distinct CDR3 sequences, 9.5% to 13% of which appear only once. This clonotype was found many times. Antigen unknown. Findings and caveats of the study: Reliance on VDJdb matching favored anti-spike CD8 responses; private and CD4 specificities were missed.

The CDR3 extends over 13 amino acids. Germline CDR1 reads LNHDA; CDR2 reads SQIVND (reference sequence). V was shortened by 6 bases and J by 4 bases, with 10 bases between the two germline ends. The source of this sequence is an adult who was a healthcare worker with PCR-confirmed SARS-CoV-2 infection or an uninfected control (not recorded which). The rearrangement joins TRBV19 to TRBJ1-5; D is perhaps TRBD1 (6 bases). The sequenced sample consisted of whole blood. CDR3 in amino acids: CASSLDRNQPQHF. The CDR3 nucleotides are TGTGCCAGTAGCTTAGACAGGAATCAGCCCCAGCATTTT.